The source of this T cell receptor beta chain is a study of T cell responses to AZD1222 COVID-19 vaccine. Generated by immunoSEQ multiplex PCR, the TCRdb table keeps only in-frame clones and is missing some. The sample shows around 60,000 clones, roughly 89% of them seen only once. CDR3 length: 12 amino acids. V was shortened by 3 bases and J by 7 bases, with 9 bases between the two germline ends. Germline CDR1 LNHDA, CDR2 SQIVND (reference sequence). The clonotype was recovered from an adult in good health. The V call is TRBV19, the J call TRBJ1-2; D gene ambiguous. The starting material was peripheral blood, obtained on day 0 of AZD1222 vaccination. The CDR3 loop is CASSIPLGGYTF. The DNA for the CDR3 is TGTGCCAGTAGTATTCCGCTAGGTGGCTACACCTTC.